This T cell receptor delta chain was identified in a study of gamma-delta T cells after stem cell transplantation. TCRdb used CATT to re-call clones from the RT-PCR reads. The sample holds approximately 900 delta-chain clones, roughly 2.8% seen once. Material: gamma-delta T cells. The TCR was taken from a human donor. It is not recorded whose cells these are; they may come from a transplant donor.

The CDR3 protein is CACDSQLSSLTF. The CDR3 DNA is TGTGCCTGTGACTCCCAGCTTTCCTCCCTAACGTTT. The J gene has no call, while the V gene is TRDV2. CDR1 is GEAIGNYY, CDR2 EKD, per germline. This CDR3 has 12 residues.